This note documents a single T cell receptor (beta chain) sequence. This record comes from a study of blood T cell repertoires in COVID-19. Study context: Acute and convalescent COVID-19 specimens originated in the United States, Italy and Spain. Sources were T cells, B-cell-depleted T cells, or PBMCs; the material itself was cDNA or gDNA.

In the source study's methods: Quantification of nucleated cells was approximated via reference gene primer amplification. Profiled with immunoSEQ multiplex PCR; TCRdb holds only in-frame clones, not every one. That table furnishes V, J and clone size, whereas the DNA furnished D and trimming. The top ten clones hold around 12% of a sample with tens of thousands of clones, 83% of them seen once. Sequencing input: peripheral blood. The TCR was taken from a human donor in a cohort sampled during active COVID-19.

The CDR3 coding sequence is TGCAGCGTTGAAGACGTATCGCGGGAAGCTTTCTTT. This gives the protein CSVEDVSREAFF. The chain joins TRBV29-1 to TRBJ1-1; D is unclear. The CDR3 loop spans 12 amino acids. Germline assignment: CDR1 SQVTM and CDR2 ANQGSEA. Deletions cut 0 bases from V and 8 bases from J, with 10 bases between.